Presented here are 8 T cell receptor beta chains from one specimen sequenced in a study of T-cell memory formation after mild COVID-19. TCRdb re-called the 5' RACE reads through MiXCR, storing one row per CDR3 protein. The sample carries roughly 86,000 distinct CDR3 sequences, more than 10% recorded once. The material sequenced was PBMCs or a T cell subset sorted from them (not recorded which). The receptors here all came from an adult woman who had mild COVID-19 (a few samples of this study predate the infection). Cell type and time point are not known.

The chain has TRBV7-9 and TRBJ2-7; the match to TRBD1 covers 10 bases. With 4 bases clipped from V and 5 bases from J, the junction kept 5 bases outside the gene matches. Germline V gene sequence: CDR1 SEHNR, CDR2 FQNEAQ (reference sequence). The CDR3 totals 14 residues. The CDR3 sequence: CASSSGTGVNEQYF. The CDR3 DNA follows: TGTGCCAGCAGCTCCGGGACAGGGGTGAACGAGCAGTACTTC.

The chain employs TRBV7-6 and TRBJ1-3; possibly TRBD1 for D (5 bases). The CDR3 has 15 residues. V was shortened by 2 bases and J by 3 bases, with 11 bases between the two germline ends. Germline assignment: CDR1 SGHVS and CDR2 FNYEAQ. Here the CDR3 reads CASSLSGGGGNTIYF. The CDR3 region has the DNA TGTGCCAGCAGCTTATCCGGGGGTGGTGGAAACACCATATATTTT.

This sequence joins TRBV12-3 or TRBV12-4 and TRBJ1-2; D gene unclear. V lost 2 bases, J lost 4 bases, and 8 bases lay in between. This CDR3 is built from 13 residues. CDR3 loop: CASSLIETYGYTF. The CDR3 coding sequence is TGTGCCAGCAGTTTAATCGAGACCTATGGCTACACCTTC.

This clonotype showed up many times. The rearrangement uses TRBV6-6 and TRBJ2-1; TRBD2 might be the D (7 bases). The CDR3 extends over 16 amino acids. Deletions cut 4 bases from V and 5 bases from J, with 18 bases between. Germline V gene data show CDR1 as MNHNY and CDR2 as SVGAGI (reference sequence). CDR3 nucleotides: TGTGCCAGCAGTTGGAAGGGGGGGGCCCCTGACAATGAGCAGTTCTTC. Amino acid sequence: CASSWKGGAPDNEQFF.

The rearrangement uses TRBV20-1 and TRBJ2-2; 7 bases match TRBD2. The CDR3 loop spans 15 amino acids. Germline trimming cut 0 bases from V and 2 bases from J; bases unmatched to any gene: 3. CDR1 and CDR2 (germline): DFQATT, SNEGSKA (reference sequence). The CDR3: CSARDLAVNTGELFF. The CDR3 nucleotides read TGCAGTGCTAGAGATCTAGCGGTTAACACCGGGGAGCTGTTTTTT.

This rearrangement joins TRBV29-1 to TRBJ1-2, with D hard to call. V was shortened by 5 bases and J by 6 bases, with 7 bases between the two germline ends. The CDR3 is 10 residues long. Per the germline V gene, CDR1 is SQVTM and CDR2 is ANQGSEA. The CDR3: CSVISDGYTF. For the CDR3, the DNA is TGCAGCGTTATCAGCGATGGCTACACCTTC.

CDR3 bases: TGTGCCAGTAGTATGGGGGGGCTAGCGGGAGGTCTCGGCGAGCAGTACTTC. Translation: CASSMGGLAGGLGEQYF. The chain combines TRBV19 with TRBJ2-7; 11 bases line up with TRBD2. The CDR3 sequence is 17 residues long. CDR1 and CDR2 from the germline V gene are LNHDA and SQIVND (reference sequence). J gave up 6 bases and V 3 bases, and 13 bases lay outside the gene matches. Using reference TRBV19 and TRBJ2-7 for the parts outside the CDR3, the full variable domain is DGGITQSPKYLFRKEGQNVTLSCEQNLNHDAMYWYRQDPGQGLRLIYYSQIVNDFQKGDIAEGYSVSREKKESFPLTVTSAQKNPTAFYLCASSMGGLAGGLGEQYFGPGTRLTVT.

The chain is built from TRBV6-5 and TRBJ2-7; a possible D gene is TRBD2 (5 bases). Trimming left V 0 bases short and J 0 bases short, with 6 bases between. CDR1 is MNHEY and CDR2 is SVGAGI in the germline V gene. The CDR3 runs 14 residues. This chain's CDR3 is CASSYSDYSYEQYF. In DNA, the CDR3 is TGTGCCAGCAGTTACTCCGACTACTCCTACGAGCAGTACTTC.